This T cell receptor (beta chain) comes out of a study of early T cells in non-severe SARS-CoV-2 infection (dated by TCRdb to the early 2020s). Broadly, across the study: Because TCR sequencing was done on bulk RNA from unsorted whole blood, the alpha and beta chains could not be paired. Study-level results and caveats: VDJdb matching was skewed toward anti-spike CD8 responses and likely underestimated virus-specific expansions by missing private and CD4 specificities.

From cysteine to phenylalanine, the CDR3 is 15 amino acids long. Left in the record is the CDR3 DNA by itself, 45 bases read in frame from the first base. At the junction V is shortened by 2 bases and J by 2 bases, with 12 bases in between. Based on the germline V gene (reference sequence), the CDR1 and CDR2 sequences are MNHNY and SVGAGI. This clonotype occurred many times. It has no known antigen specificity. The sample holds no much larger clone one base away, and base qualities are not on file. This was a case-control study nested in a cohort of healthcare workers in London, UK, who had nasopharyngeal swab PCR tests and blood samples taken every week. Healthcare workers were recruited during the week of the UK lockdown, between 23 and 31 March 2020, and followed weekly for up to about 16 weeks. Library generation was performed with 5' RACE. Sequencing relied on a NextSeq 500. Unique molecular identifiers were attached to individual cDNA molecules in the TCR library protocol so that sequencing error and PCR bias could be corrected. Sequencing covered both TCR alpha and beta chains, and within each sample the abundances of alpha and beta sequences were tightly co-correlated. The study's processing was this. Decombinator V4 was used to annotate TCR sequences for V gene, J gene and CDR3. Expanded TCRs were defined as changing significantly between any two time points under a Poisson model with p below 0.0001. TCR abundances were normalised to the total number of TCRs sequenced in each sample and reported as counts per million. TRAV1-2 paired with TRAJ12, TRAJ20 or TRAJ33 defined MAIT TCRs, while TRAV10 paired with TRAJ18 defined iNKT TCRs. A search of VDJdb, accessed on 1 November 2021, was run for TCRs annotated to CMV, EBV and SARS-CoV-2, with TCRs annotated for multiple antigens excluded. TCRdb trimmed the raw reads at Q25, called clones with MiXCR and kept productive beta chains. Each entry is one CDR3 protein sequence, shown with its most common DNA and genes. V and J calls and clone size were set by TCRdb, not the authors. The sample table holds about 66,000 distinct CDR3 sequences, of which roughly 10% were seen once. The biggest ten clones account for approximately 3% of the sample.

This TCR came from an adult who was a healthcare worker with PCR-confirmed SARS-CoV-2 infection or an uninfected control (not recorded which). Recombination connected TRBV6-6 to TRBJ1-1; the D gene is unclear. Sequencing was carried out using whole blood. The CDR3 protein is CASSYPGQANTEAFF. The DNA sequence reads TGTGCCAGCAGTTACCCTGGGCAGGCCAACACTGAAGCTTTCTTT.